This T cell receptor beta chain was identified during a study of blood T cell repertoires in COVID-19. Study details: Acute and convalescent COVID-19 samples came from the United States, Italy and Spain.

Assay: immunoSEQ multiplex PCR; the TCRdb copy retains only in-frame clones and omits some. The data show approximately 190,000 clones, approximately 91% seen once. V trimming: 3 bases; J trimming: 0 bases; junction bases outside the gene matches: 10. Germline CDR1 and CDR2: LNHNV and YYDKDF (reference sequence). The CDR3 runs to 18 residues. The source material was peripheral blood. The chain recombines TRBV15 with TRBJ2-7; 11 positions agree with TRBD2. The origin of this receptor is a woman aged 40 to 50 who had recovered from COVID-19. This CDR3 is CATSRGTSGLRISYEQYF. The CDR3 nucleotides read TGTGCCACCAGCAGGGGGACTAGCGGACTTCGCATCTCCTACGAGCAGTACTTC.